This TCR beta chain was captured in a study of type 1 regulatory T cells. Whole-study context: This in vitro CD4 product, T-allo10, is enriched for Tr1 cells and alloantigen-specific.

TCRdb reanalysed the reads using MiXCR and keeps one entry per CDR3 protein. This sample carries around 69,000 distinct CDR3 sequences, roughly three fifths of them seen once, and the ten largest clones take 7.6%. The graft donor-derived T-allo10 cells reportedly recognize host alloantigens, are anergic, and suppress alloantigen-specifically. Comments on this clonotype: Its antigen remains unknown.

The specimen was cultured T cells, either the whole culture or a sorted T cell fraction (not recorded which). Subset meaning: Tr1-enriched cell product generated in vitro against host alloantigens. This clonotype was obtained from a human donor in good health.

CDR3 in DNA: TGTGCCAGCTATCCCGGGACTACCAGCTCCTACGAGCAGTACTTC. It translates to CASYPGTTSSYEQYF. The chain carries TRBV2 and TRBJ2-7, with TRBD2 matching over 7 bases. The V gene end was trimmed by 8 bases and the J gene end by 0 bases; junction bases not matched to a gene: 10. The CDR3 sequence is 15 residues long. CDR1 and CDR2 from the germline V gene are SNHLY and FYNNEI.